This T cell receptor (beta chain) was obtained from a study of CD8 T cells in ankylosing spondylitis. TCRdb fed the 5' RACE reads into MiXCR, producing one record per CDR3 protein. In the table there are approximately 340,000 distinct CDR3 sequences, over 12% of which are singletons. Study-wide findings and caveats: Matched synovial fluid from ankylosing spondylitis patients was reported to be enriched for disease-linked clones.

V dropped 6 bases and J dropped 3; count of bases not matched to a gene: 5. CDR1 LGHNT and CDR2 FRNRAP come from the germline V gene. This CDR3 region has 14 residues. The sample holds a few counts of this clonotype. Its antigen is still unknown. The chain carries TRBV12-5 and TRBJ2-1, with 7 bases identical to TRBD1. Sequenced material: blood, either unsorted or a sorted T cell fraction (not recorded which). The sequence came from a male donor with ankylosing spondylitis or in good health (not recorded which). CDR3 loop: CASGTGTDYNEQFF. In nucleotides, the CDR3 is TGTGCTAGTGGAACCGGGACAGACTACAATGAGCAGTTCTTC.